A single sample is the source of the 2 T cell receptor beta chains below, sequenced in a study of T-cell reconstitution after alpha-beta-depleted transplantation in children. The TCRbeta library was prepared with unique molecular identifiers. TCRdb ran MiXCR on the PCR reads and lists one entry per CDR3 protein. The sample has a few hundred thousand distinct CDR3 sequences, around 10% seen once. Sequencing used PBMCs, obtained before TCRalphabeta/CD19-depleted stem cell transplant. The source of these receptors is a boy in the first two years of life with acute myeloid leukemia, due to receive a stem cell transplant.

This clonotype was seen ten or more times. The chain employs TRBV6-5 and TRBJ2-5; a possible D gene is TRBD1 (6 bases). Germline CDR1 MNHEY, CDR2 SVGAGI. The germline V and J ends were trimmed by 4 bases and 1 base, with 13 bases remaining between them. This CDR3 is built from 15 residues. CDR3 in amino acids: CASSSPGQIQETQYF. For the CDR3, the DNA is TGTGCCAGCAGTTCCCCTGGACAGATCCAAGAGACCCAGTACTTC.

V gene TRBV11-2 combines with J gene TRBJ2-7, with 9 nucleotides matching TRBD2. Trimming took 2 bases from V and 0 from J; bases not matched to a gene: 11. CDR1 and CDR2 (germline): SGHAT, FQNNGV. The CDR3 sequence is 18 residues long. CDR3 DNA sequence: TGTGCCAGCAGCTTATTCCCTAGCGGGGACCCCTTCTCCTACGAGCAGTACTTC. This sequence encodes CASSLFPSGDPFSYEQYF.